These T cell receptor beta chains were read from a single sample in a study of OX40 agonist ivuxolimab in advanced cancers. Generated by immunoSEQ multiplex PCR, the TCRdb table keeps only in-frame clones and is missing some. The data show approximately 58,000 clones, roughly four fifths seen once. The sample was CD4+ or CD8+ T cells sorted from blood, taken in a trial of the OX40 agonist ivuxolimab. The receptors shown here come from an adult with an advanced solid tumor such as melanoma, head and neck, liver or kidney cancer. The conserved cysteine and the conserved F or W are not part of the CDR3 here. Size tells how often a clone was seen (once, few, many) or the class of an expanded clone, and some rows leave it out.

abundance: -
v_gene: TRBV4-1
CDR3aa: ASSQEVSLGSPLH

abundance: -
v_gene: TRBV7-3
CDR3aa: ASGEGIPYEQY

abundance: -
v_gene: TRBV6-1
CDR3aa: ASSGGVGPGPQY

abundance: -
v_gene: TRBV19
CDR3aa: ASSIGRAQPGELF

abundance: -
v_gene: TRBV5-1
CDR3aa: ASSLSLNTGELF

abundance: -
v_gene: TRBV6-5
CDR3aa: ASSYLFSPLH

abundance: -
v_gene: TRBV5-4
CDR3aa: ASSPGGFRANEQF

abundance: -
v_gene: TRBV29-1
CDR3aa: SVGGDYEQY

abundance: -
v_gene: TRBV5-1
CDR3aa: ASSMGQGAHNGYT

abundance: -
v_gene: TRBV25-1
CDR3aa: ASSATGAYTEAF

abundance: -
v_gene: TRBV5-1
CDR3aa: ASSSRTGANTGELF

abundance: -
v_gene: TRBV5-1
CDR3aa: ASRFAYRREPNYGYT

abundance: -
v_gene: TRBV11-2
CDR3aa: ASSIGTAGAF

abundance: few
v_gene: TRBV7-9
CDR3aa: ASSSRTGPQETQY

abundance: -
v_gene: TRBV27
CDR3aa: ASSRQGAIATNEKLF

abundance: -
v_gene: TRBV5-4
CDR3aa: ASRSDRDSTN

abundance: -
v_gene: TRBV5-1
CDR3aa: ASSLESGRGVADTQY

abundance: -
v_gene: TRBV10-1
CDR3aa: ASSGQGALTDTQY

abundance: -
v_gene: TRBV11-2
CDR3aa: ASSLLQGEFPSPLH

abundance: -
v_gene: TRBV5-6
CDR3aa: ASGPWGLGNSPLH

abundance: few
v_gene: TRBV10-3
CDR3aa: AIKLSGELEQY

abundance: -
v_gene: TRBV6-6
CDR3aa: ASSLTPSGSNQPQH

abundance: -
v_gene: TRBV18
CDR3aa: ASSQGPSSGNTIY

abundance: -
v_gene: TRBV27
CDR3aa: ASSAGQGRDGEQF

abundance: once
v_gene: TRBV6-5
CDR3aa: ATGQGGNSPLH

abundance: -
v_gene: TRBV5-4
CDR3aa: ASNTAVGSPLH

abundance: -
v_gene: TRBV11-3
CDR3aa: ASSFGRSSYEQY

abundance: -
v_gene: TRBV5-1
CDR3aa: ASRIAQANTGELF

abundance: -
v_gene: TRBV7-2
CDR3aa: ASSNRDDSQTDTQY

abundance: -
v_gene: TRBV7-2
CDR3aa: ASQGDSNQPQH

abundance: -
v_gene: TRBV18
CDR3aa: ASSVATYNSPLH

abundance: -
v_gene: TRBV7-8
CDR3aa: ASSSSGGGREQPQH

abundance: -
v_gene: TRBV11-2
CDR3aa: ASSLDGGVGSVAKNIQY

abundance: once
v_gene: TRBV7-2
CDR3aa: ASSWGLARTYEQY

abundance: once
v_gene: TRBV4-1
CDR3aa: ASSQLQGNGNTIY

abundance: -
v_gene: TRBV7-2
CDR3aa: ASSLSLTYEQY

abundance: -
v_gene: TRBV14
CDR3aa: ASSQVYGTAIY

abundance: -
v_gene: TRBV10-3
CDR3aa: AISESSIRQETQY

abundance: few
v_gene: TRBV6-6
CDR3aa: ASSFYGTNIQY

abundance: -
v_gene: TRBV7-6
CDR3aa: ASSLAQGAPGTQY

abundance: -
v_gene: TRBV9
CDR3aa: ASSAPGGIGYT

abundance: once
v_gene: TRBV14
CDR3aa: ASSQDFGEGDGDTQY

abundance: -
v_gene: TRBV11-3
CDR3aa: ASSLSYTGELF

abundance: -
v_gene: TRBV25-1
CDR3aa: ASSVSSGANVLT

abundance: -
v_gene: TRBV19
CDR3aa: ASSIIGAPYGYT

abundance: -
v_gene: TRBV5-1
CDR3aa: ASSFPGSGGIEQY